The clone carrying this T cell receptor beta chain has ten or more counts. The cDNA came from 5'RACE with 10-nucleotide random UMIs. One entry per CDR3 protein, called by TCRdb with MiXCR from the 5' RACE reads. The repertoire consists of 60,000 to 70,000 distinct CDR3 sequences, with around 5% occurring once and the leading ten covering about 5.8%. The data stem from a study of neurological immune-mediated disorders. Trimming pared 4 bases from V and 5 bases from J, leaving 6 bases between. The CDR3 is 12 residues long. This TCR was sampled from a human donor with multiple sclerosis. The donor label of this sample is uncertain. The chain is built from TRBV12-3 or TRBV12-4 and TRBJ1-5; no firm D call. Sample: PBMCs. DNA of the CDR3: TGTGCCAGCAGTTGGGCCGATCAGCCCCAGCATTTT. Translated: CASSWADQPQHF.